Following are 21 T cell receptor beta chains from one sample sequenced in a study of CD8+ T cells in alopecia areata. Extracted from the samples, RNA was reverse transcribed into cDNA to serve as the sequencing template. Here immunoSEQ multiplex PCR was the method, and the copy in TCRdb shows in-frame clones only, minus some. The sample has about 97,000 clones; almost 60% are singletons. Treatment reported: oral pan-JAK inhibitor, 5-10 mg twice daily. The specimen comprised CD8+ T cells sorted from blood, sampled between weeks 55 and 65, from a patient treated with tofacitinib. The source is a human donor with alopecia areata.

The CDR3 sequence is CASSPNRQGSGAFF. The CDR3 DNA is TGTGCCAGCTCACCAAATCGACAGGGGTCTGGAGCTTTCTTT. The chain couples TRBV18 to TRBJ1-1; 8 bases line up with TRBD1. Germline CDR1 and CDR2: KGHSH and LQKENI. The CDR3 runs to 14 residues. The V segment lost 2 bases and the J segment 10 bases; nucleotides outside the gene matches: 9. Using reference TRBV18 and TRBJ1-1 for the parts outside the CDR3, the full variable domain is NAGVMQNPRHLVRRRGQEARLRCSPMKGHSHVYWYRQLPEEGLKFMVYLQKENIIDESGMPKERFSAEFPKEGPSILRIQQVVRGDSAAYFCASSPNRQGSGAFFGQGTRLTVV.

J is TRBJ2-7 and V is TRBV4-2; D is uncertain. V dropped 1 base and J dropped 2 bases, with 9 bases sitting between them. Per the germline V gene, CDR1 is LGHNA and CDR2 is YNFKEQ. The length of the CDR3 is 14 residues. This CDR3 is CASSQGEITYEQYF. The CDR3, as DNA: TGTGCCAGCAGCCAAGGTGAAATAACCTACGAGCAGTACTTC.

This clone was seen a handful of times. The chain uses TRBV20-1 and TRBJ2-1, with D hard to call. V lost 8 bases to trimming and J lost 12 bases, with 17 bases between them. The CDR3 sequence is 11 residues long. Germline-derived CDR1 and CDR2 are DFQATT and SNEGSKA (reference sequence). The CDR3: CSRGSPFRQFF. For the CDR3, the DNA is TGCAGTCGTGGTTCCCCGTTCAGGCAGTTCTTC.

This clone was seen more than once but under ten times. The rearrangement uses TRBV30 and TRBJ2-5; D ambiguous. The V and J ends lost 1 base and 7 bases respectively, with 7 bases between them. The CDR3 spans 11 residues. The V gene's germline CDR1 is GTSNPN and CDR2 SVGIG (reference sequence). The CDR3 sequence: CAWSEVGTQYF. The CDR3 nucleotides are TGTGCCTGGAGTGAAGTGGGGACCCAGTACTTC.

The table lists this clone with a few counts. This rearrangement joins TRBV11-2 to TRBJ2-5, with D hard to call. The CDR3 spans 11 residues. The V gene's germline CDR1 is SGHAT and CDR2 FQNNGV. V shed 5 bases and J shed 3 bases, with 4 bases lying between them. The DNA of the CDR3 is TGTGCCAGCAGCCTCAAAGAGACCCAGTACTTC. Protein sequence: CASSLKETQYF.

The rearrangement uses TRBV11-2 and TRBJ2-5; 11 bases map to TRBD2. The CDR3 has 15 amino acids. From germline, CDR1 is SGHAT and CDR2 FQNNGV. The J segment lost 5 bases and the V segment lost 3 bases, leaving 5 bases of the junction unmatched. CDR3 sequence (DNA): TGTGCCAGCAGCTTCCTAGCGGGGGGTGGGGAGACCCAGTACTTC. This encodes CASSFLAGGGETQYF.

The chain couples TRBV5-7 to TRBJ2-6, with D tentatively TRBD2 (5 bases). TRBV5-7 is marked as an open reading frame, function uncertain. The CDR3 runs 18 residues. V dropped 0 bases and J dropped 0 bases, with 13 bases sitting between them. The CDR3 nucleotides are TGTGCCAGCAGCTTGGCTTTTCGGGAACCCTCTGGGGCCAACGTCCTGACTTTC. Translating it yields CASSLAFREPSGANVLTF.

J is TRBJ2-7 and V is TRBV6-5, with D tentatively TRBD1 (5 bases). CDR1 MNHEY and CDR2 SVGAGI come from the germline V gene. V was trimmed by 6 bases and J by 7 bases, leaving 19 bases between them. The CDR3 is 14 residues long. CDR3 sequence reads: CASRDLRRVWEQYF. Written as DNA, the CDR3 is TGTGCCAGCAGAGATTTACGCAGGGTTTGGGAGCAGTACTTC.

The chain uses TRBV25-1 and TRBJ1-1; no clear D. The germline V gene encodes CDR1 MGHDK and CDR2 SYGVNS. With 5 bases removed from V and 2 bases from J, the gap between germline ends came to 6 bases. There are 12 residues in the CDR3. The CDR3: CASSLHNTEAFF. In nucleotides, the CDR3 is TGTGCCAGCAGTTTACACAACACTGAAGCTTTCTTT.

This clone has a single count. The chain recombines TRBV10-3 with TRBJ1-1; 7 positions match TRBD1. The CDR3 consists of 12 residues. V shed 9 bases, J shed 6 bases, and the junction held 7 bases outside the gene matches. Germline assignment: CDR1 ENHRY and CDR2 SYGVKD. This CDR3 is CAIQDRLSEAFF. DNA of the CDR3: TGTGCCATTCAGGACAGGTTGTCTGAAGCTTTCTTT.

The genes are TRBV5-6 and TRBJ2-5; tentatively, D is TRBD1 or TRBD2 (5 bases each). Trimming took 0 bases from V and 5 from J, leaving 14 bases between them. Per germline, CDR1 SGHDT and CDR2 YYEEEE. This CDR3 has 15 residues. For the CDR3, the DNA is TGTGCCAGCAGCTTGGGTCTCGGGGACCGGGAGACCCAGTACTTC. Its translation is CASSLGLGDRETQYF.

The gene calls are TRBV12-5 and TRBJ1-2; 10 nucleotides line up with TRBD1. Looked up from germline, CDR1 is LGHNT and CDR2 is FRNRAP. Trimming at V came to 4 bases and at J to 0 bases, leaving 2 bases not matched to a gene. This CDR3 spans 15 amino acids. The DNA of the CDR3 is TGTGCTAGTGGTTCCGGGACAGGGGCTAACTATGGCTACACCTTC. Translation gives CASGSGTGANYGYTF.

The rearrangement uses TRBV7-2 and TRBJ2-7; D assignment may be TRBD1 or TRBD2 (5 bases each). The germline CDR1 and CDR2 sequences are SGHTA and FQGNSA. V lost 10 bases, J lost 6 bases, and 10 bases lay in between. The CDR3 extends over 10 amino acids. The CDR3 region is CATGTLEQYF. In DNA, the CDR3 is TGTGCCACTGGGACCCTCGAGCAGTACTTC.

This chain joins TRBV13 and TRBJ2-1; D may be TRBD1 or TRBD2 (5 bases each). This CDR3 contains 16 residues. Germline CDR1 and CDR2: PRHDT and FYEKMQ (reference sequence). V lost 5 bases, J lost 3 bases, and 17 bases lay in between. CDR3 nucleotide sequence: TGTGCCAGCAGCGTCGAGGGGCACCGGGGCTACAATGAGCAGTTCTTC. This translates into CASSVEGHRGYNEQFF.

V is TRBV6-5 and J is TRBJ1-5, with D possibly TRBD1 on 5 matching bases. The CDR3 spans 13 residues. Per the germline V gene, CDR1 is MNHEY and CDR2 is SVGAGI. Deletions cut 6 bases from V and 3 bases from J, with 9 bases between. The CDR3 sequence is CASRGRINQPQHF. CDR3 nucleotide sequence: TGTGCCAGCAGGGGACGGATCAATCAGCCCCAGCATTTT.

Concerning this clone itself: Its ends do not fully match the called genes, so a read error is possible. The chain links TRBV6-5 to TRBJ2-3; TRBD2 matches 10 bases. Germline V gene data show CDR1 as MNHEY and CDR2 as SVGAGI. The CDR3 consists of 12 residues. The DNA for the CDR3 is TGTGCCAGCAGTACGCCTAGCGGGAGCACAGATTTT. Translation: CASSTPSGSTDF.

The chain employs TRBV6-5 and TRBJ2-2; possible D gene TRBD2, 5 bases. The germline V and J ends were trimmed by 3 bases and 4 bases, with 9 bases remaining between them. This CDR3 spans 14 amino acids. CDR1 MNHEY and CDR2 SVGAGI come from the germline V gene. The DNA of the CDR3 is TGTGCCAGCAGTTATATGGGGAGCACCGGGGAGCTGTTTTTT. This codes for CASSYMGSTGELFF.

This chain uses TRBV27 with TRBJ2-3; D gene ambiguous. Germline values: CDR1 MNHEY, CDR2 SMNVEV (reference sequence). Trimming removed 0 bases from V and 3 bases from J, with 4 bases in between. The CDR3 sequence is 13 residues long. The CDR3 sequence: CASSLSTTDTQYF. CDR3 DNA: TGTGCCAGCAGTTTATCGACAACAGATACGCAGTATTTT.

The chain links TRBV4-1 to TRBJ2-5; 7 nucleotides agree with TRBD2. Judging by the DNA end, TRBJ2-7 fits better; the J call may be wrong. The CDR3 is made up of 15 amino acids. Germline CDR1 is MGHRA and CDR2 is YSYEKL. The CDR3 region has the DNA TGCGCCAGCAGCCAAGCCGCCACCAGCGGGAACGAGCAGTACTTC. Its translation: CASSQAATSGNEQYF.

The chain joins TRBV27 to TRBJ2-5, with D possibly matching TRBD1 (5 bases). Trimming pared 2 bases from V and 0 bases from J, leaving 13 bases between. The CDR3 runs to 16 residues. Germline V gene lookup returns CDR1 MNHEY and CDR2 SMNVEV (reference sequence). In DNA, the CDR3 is TGTGCCAGCAGTTTAGTCCCTCTACAGGACCAAGAGACCCAGTACTTC. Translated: CASSLVPLQDQETQYF.

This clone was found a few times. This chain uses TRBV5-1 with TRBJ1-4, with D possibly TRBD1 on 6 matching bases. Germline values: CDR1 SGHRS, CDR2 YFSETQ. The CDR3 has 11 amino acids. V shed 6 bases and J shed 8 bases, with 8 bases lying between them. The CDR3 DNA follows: TGCGCCAGCAAGCAGGGGGAAAAACTGTTTTTT. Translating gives CASKQGEKLFF. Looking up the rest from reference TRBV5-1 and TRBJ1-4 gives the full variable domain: KAGVTQTPRYLIKTRGQQVTLSCSPISGHRSVSWYQQTPGQGLQFLFEYFSETQRNKGNFPGRFSGRQFSNSRSEMNVSTLELGDSALYLCASKQGEKLFFGSGTQLSVL.